The 21 T cell receptor beta chains listed next were all sequenced from one sample in a study of human T cells and chemical hapten exposure. Time point here: patch test 1, 2 weeks after DPC sensitization. Described treatment: therapeutic diphenylcyclopropenone sensitization with weekly scalp DPC. One entry per CDR3 protein, called by TCRdb with MiXCR from the RACE reads. The sample comprises 300,000 to 350,000 distinct CDR3 sequences, around 7% of which are singletons, and around 8.4% rests with the top ten. This specimen was whole blood, taken in connection with sensitization to the hapten diphenylcyclopropenone (DPC). The receptors derive from a woman in her late teens or twenties with alopecia areata. Some clones in this sample may be carry-over from other donors' samples.

The sample holds a few counts of this clonotype. The chain links TRBV27 to TRBJ2-3; 7 bases are shared with TRBD2. The germline CDR1 and CDR2 sequences are MNHEY and SMNVEV (reference sequence). The CDR3 has 15 residues. J gave up 5 bases and V 0 bases, and 5 bases lay outside the gene matches. CDR3 protein: CASSLSSGLGDTQYF. In DNA form, the CDR3 reads TGTGCCAGCAGTTTATCGTCCGGACTAGGAGATACGCAGTATTTT.

The table lists this clonotype with many counts. The chain links TRBV2 to TRBJ1-1; no reliable D call. CDR1 is SNHLY and CDR2 is FYNNEI in the germline V gene. This CDR3 region has 12 residues. V lost 4 bases to trimming and J lost 3 bases, with 6 bases between them. CDR3 coding DNA: TGTGCCAGCAGTGTGCGGGACACTGAAGCTTTCTTT. Its translation: CASSVRDTEAFF.

V and J are TRBV14 and TRBJ1-2; D ambiguous. Germline CDR1 is SGHDN and CDR2 is FVKESK. V shed 1 base and J shed 4 bases, with 13 bases lying between them. The CDR3 is made up of 15 amino acids. Written as DNA, the CDR3 is TGTGCCAGCAGCCAAGTTCGGGAGGGTATCTATGGCTACACCTTC. It codes for CASSQVREGIYGYTF.

The chain's CDR3 is CASSSLRPQYF. The CDR3 DNA sequence: TGTGCCAGCAGCTCCCTGCGTCCCCAGTACTTC. This chain joins TRBV7-9 and TRBJ2-5; unclear D gene. Germline V gives CDR1 SEHNR, CDR2 FQNEAQ (reference sequence). The CDR3 loop spans 11 amino acids. The V end was cut by 4 bases, the J end by 9 bases, with 9 bases between.

CDR3 sequence reads: CSARRTSDHEQYF. CDR3 sequence (DNA): TGCAGTGCTAGAAGGACTAGCGACCACGAGCAGTACTTC. This chain joins TRBV20-1 and TRBJ2-7, with 9 bases matching TRBD2. CDR1 is DFQATT and CDR2 is SNEGSKA in the germline V gene (reference sequence). After removal of 2 bases from V and 5 bases from J, the junction contained 4 bases not matched to a gene. The CDR3 consists of 13 residues.

This clonotype came up a few times. The chain combines TRBV23-1 with TRBJ1-5; D is undetermined. TRBV23-1 falls under the ORF class, with uncertain function. Trimming removed 2 bases at V and 0 bases at J, with 11 bases between. The length of the CDR3 is 16 residues. The CDR3 sequence: CASSQITAVSNQPQHF. Written as DNA, the CDR3 is TGCGCCAGCAGTCAAATTACAGCAGTTAGCAATCAGCCCCAGCATTTT.

In this sample, this clonotype turned up a few times. J is TRBJ1-6 and V is TRBV7-2; D remains ambiguous. This CDR3 has 13 residues. Trimming took 3 bases from V and 7 from J, leaving 7 bases between them. CDR1 SGHTA and CDR2 FQGNSA come from the germline V gene. The CDR3 bases are TGTGCCAGCAGCTTCCGGGAAAATTCACCCCTCCACTTT. Its protein product is CASSFRENSPLHF. Complete variable domain (other parts from reference TRBV7-2 and TRBJ1-6): GAGVSQSPSNKVTEKGKDVELRCDPISGHTALYWYRQSLGQGLEFLIYFQGNSAPDKSGLPSDRFSAERTGGSVSTLTIQRTQQEDSAVYLCASSFRENSPLHFGNGTRLTVT.

The table lists this clonotype with a few counts. The CDR3 reads CASSVALGVQETQYF. CDR3 DNA: TGCGCCAGCAGCGTAGCCCTGGGGGTGCAAGAGACCCAGTACTTC. V usage is TRBV5-1 and J usage is TRBJ2-5; D is tentatively TRBD1 or TRBD2 (5 bases each). Trimming stripped 4 bases from V and 2 bases from J, with 15 bases between. The CDR3 loop spans 15 amino acids. CDR1 and CDR2 from the germline V gene are SGHRS and YFSETQ.

V is TRBV6-5 and J is TRBJ1-2; weak D call: TRBD1 (5 bases). CDR1 MNHEY and CDR2 SVGAGI come from the germline V gene. The V and J ends lost 0 bases and 2 bases respectively, with 7 bases between them. The CDR3 is 14 residues long. DNA of the CDR3: TGTGCCAGCAGTTACTCGAGACAGAACTATGGCTACACCTTC. Translation gives CASSYSRQNYGYTF.

The sample holds many counts of this clonotype. The chain carries TRBV6-6 and TRBJ1-5, with D possibly TRBD1 on 5 matching bases. This CDR3 has 14 residues. V dropped 8 bases and J dropped 2 bases, with 13 bases sitting between them. Germline V lookup: CDR1 MNHNY, CDR2 SVGAGI (reference sequence). CDR3 sequence (DNA): TGTGCCAGCGCGGGGGGTCTGGGCAATCAGCCCCAGCATTTT. Its translation: CASAGGLGNQPQHF.

V usage is TRBV6-5 and J usage is TRBJ1-1, with 7 bases identical to TRBD1. Per the germline V gene, CDR1 is MNHEY and CDR2 is SVGAGI. The CDR3 covers 12 residues. V lost 7 bases to trimming and J lost 8 bases; unmatched junction nucleotides: 7. The CDR3 sequence: CASMRGQGEAFF. The CDR3 DNA reads TGTGCCAGCATGAGGGGGCAGGGAGAAGCTTTCTTT.

Ten or more counts support this clonotype. V gene TRBV12-3 or TRBV12-4 combines with J gene TRBJ2-7; 10 bases match TRBD1. The trim removed 4 bases at V and 5 bases at J, leaving 5 bases unmatched. The CDR3 consists of 14 residues. In DNA form, the CDR3 reads TGTGCCAGCAGTTCGGGACAGGGGATTGACGAGCAGTACTTC. This sequence encodes CASSSGQGIDEQYF.

The V call is TRBV6-2 or TRBV6-3, the J call TRBJ1-3; D might be TRBD1 (5 bases). This CDR3 is built from 14 residues. The germline gives CDR1 MNHEY, CDR2 SVGEGT. The V end was cut by 7 bases, the J end by 0 bases, with 10 bases between. The CDR3 region is CASKEGSSGNTIYF. The CDR3 coding sequence is TGTGCCAGCAAGGAGGGGAGCTCTGGAAACACCATATATTTT.

A few counts support this clonotype. The rearrangement joins TRBV6-5 to TRBJ1-1, with D unclear. The germline V gene encodes CDR1 MNHEY and CDR2 SVGAGI. The CDR3 contains 11 residues. Trimming pared 7 bases from V and 3 bases from J, leaving 6 bases between. The chain's CDR3 is CASIYDTEAFF. DNA of the CDR3: TGTGCCAGCATTTATGACACTGAAGCTTTCTTT.

J is TRBJ1-2 and V is TRBV20-1, with TRBD1 matching over 10 bases. The germline gives CDR1 DFQATT, CDR2 SNEGSKA (reference sequence). This CDR3 has 14 amino acids. J gave up 3 bases and V 3 bases, and 4 bases lay outside the gene matches. CDR3 sequence reads: CSARDRGFDYGYTF. CDR3 bases: TGCAGTGCTAGGGACAGGGGGTTCGACTATGGCTACACCTTC.

The chain carries TRBV20-1 and TRBJ1-3; 9 positions agree with TRBD1. CDR3 length: 16 residues. The trim removed 0 bases at V and 4 bases at J, leaving 7 bases unmatched. Germline V lookup: CDR1 DFQATT, CDR2 SNEGSKA (reference sequence). CDR3: CSARDTDRGGGNTIYF. The CDR3 nucleotides are TGCAGTGCTAGAGATACGGACAGGGGCGGAGGAAACACCATATATTTT.

This chain joins TRBV7-2 and TRBJ2-3, with D hard to call. V was clipped by 5 bases and J by 0 bases, with 12 bases between them. The length of the CDR3 is 15 residues. Germline CDR1 reads SGHTA; CDR2 reads FQGNSA. CDR3 bases: TGTGCCAGCAGCCTAAGAGGTTTTAGCACAGATACGCAGTATTTT. Translated: CASSLRGFSTDTQYF.

This chain connects TRBV27 to TRBJ1-5; D is ambiguous. Looked up from germline, CDR1 is MNHEY and CDR2 is SMNVEV (reference sequence). V was pared by 7 bases and J by 6 bases, with 16 bases between. The CDR3 runs 14 residues. The CDR3 sequence: CASTVAWGGQPQHF. CDR3 DNA: TGTGCCAGCACAGTCGCGTGGGGAGGTCAGCCCCAGCATTTT.

This clonotype has at least ten counts. This chain connects TRBV2 to TRBJ2-7; D not certain. V was shortened by 9 bases and J by 4 bases, with 13 bases between the two germline ends. This CDR3 contains 12 residues. Germline CDR1 SNHLY, CDR2 FYNNEI. The CDR3 region is CASNRDGYEQYF. CDR3 nucleotide sequence: TGTGCCAGTAACCGTGACGGGTACGAGCAGTACTTC.

This clonotype has just a few counts. This sequence joins TRBV7-9 and TRBJ1-2, with 9 nucleotides matching TRBD1. This CDR3 has 17 amino acids. The V gene's germline CDR1 is SEHNR and CDR2 FQNEAQ (reference sequence). After removal of 5 bases from V and 4 bases from J, the junction contained 14 bases not matched to a gene. DNA of the CDR3: TGTGCCAGCAGCATCCCGGACCGGGGACAGGGAGGCTATGGCTACACCTTC. This sequence encodes CASSIPDRGQGGYGYTF.

The gene calls are TRBV6-6 and TRBJ1-1; no reliable D call. Per the germline V gene, CDR1 is MNHNY and CDR2 is SVGAGI (reference sequence). Trimming took 6 bases from V and 3 from J, leaving 17 bases between them. This CDR3 contains 15 residues. CDR3 DNA: TGTGCCAGCAGCCGCCATGAGGACTTATACACTGAAGCTTTCTTT. Translation gives CASSRHEDLYTEAFF.